A single sample gave rise to the 15 T cell receptor beta chains below, sequenced in a study of CD4 and CD8 cells across lung adenocarcinoma regions. A single record per CDR3 protein comes from TCRdb applying MiXCR to the PCR reads. This sample carries approximately 12,000 distinct CDR3 sequences, about 56% of them seen once, and the ten largest clones take 30% to 40%. The sequencing input was CD8+ T cells from the center of a lung tumor. The origin of the receptors is a female donor with lung adenocarcinoma. The CD4 and CD8 labels of this study may be unreliable.

This chain links TRBV6-1 with TRBJ2-3; possibly TRBD1 or TRBD2 for D (6 bases each). The CDR3 runs 16 residues. Trimming shortened V by 8 bases and J by 9 bases, and 27 bases separated the two germline ends. Germline V lookup: CDR1 MNHNS, CDR2 SASEGT. The CDR3 sequence: CASAGIGGPAQETQYF. The CDR3 bases are TGTGCCAGCGCGGGTATCGGGGGCCCAGCCCAAGAGACGCAGTATTTT.

This clonotype has just a few counts. The genes are TRBV27 and TRBJ2-3; 7 bases match TRBD1. This CDR3 contains 15 residues. CDR1 is MNHEY and CDR2 is SMNVEV in the germline V gene (reference sequence). Trimming removed 10 bases from V and 5 bases from J; junction bases left unmatched: 15. The CDR3 region is CATQTGYRGQDTQYF. CDR3 in DNA: TGTGCCACCCAGACAGGGTACAGAGGTCAAGATACGCAGTATTTT.

A note on this clonotype: An end of the junction differs from the germline gene, which may be a read error. The rearrangement joins TRBV6-1 to TRBJ2-5; 9 bases fit TRBD2. The J call may be in error: the DNA end matches TRBJ2-3 better. This CDR3 comprises 15 residues. Germline V gene lookup returns CDR1 MNHNS and CDR2 SASEGT. This CDR3 is CARGPGGGGPETQYF. CDR3 DNA sequence: TGTGCCAGGGGTCCGGGCGGGGGGGGCCCAGAGACGCAGTATTTT.

This rearrangement joins TRBV4-1 to TRBJ1-5, with TRBD1 matching 8 bases. The germline CDR1 and CDR2 sequences are MGHRA and YSYEKL. CDR3 size: 18 residues. V lost 0 bases, J lost 4 bases, and 11 bases stayed unmatched. The CDR3 coding sequence is TGCGCCAGCAGCCAAGAGGGGACAGGCATCGGGTTAAATCAGCCCCAGCATTTT. It encodes CASSQEGTGIGLNQPQHF.

This clonotype was seen only a few times. The chain employs TRBV27 and TRBJ2-1; 9 nucleotides line up with TRBD1. Unmatched junction bases numbered 8, after V lost 4 bases and J lost 10 bases. The length of the CDR3 is 14 residues. The germline V gene encodes CDR1 MNHEY and CDR2 SMNVEV (reference sequence). This chain's CDR3 is CASSSRTGVLEQFF. The CDR3 bases are TGTGCCAGCAGTTCTCGGACAGGGGTATTGGAGCAGTTCTTC.

This clonotype was counted ten times or more. V and J are TRBV6-1 and TRBJ2-1; weak D call: TRBD2 (5 bases). The CDR3 covers 14 residues. Germline CDR1 reads MNHNS; CDR2 reads SASEGT. The V and J ends lost 5 bases and 4 bases respectively, with 12 bases between them. CDR3 sequence (DNA): TGTGCCAGCAGTCCCCGGGAAGATTACAATGAGCAGTTCTTC. It specifies CASSPREDYNEQFF.

The rearrangement uses TRBV5-1 and TRBJ1-1; the D is unclear. Germline lookup yields CDR1 SGHRS and CDR2 YFSETQ. Trimming cost V 4 bases and J 1 base, with 14 bases left between them. CDR3 length equals 15 residues. The CDR3 spells CASSPGVVPNTEAFF. For the CDR3, the DNA is TGCGCCAGCAGCCCTGGCGTAGTTCCGAACACTGAAGCTTTCTTT.

The chain employs TRBV10-1 and TRBJ2-2; 7 bases are a match to TRBD1. The tail of the sequence fits TRBJ2-3 better, so the J call may be wrong. Germline CDR1 and CDR2: WNHNN and SYGVQD (reference sequence). The CDR3 is made up of 15 amino acids. CDR3 nucleotide sequence: TGCGCCAGCAGTAGGGACAGTGTTAACACCGGGGAGCAGTATTTT. Translated, it gives CASSRDSVNTGEQYF.

Of note for this clonotype: The junction departs from germline at one end; a sequencing error may be responsible. CDR3 region: CAGSEGGEQETQYF. CDR3 DNA sequence: TGTGCGGGGAGCGAGGGCGGGGAGCAAGAGACGCAGTACTTT. The chain is built from TRBV6-1 and TRBJ2-3; D is perhaps TRBD2 (6 bases). From germline, CDR1 is MNHNS and CDR2 SASEGT. CDR3 size: 14 residues.

This clonotype was observed at least ten times. The chain joins TRBV6-5 to TRBJ1-6; no clear D gene. The CDR3 length is 16 residues. V was clipped by 0 bases and J by 9 bases, with 15 bases between them. The germline gives CDR1 MNHEY, CDR2 SVGAGI. The CDR3 loop reads CASSYSDGDRGSPLHF. The CDR3 nucleotides read TGTGCCAGCAGTTACTCGGACGGGGATCGAGGTTCACCCCTCCACTTT.

The CDR3 spells CASSGLRLADLNEQFF. Written as DNA, the CDR3 is TGCGCCAGCTCCGGTTTGAGGCTAGCGGACCTCAATGAGCAGTTCTTC. The chain links TRBV10-1 to TRBJ2-1, with 7 bases aligning to TRBD2. J lost 6 bases, V lost 8 bases, and 16 bases had no gene match. Germline loops: CDR1 WNHNN, CDR2 SYGVQD (reference sequence). CDR3 length equals 16 residues.

The rearrangement joins TRBV9 to TRBJ1-5; perhaps TRBD1 as D (5 bases). The CDR3 spans 14 residues. Looked up from germline, CDR1 is SGDLS and CDR2 is YYNGEE. Trimming removed 4 bases at V and 1 base at J, with 9 bases between. Written as DNA, the CDR3 is TGTGCCAGCAGCCCGACAGTGAGCAATCAGCCCCAGCATTTT. It specifies CASSPTVSNQPQHF. Together with reference TRBV9 and TRBJ1-5, the CDR3 gives the full variable domain: DSGVTQTPKHLITATGQRVTLRCSPRSGDLSVYWYQQSLDQGLQFLIQYYNGEERAKGNILERFSAQQFPDLHSELNLSSLELGDSALYFCASSPTVSNQPQHFGDGTRLSIL.

This clonotype was seen ten or more times. V is TRBV6-5 and J is TRBJ1-5; D unresolved. The CDR3 runs to 15 residues. The germline gives CDR1 MNHEY, CDR2 SVGAGI. V was cut by 0 bases and J by 2 bases, with 8 bases left in between. The chain's CDR3 is CASSYSRSGNQPQHF. The DNA of the CDR3 is TGTGCCAGCAGTTACTCCCGATCCGGCAATCAGCCCCAGCATTTT.

The J gene is TRBJ2-5, the V gene TRBV6-5; D perhaps matches TRBD1 (5 bases). Trimming took 2 bases from V and 13 from J, leaving 20 bases between them. CDR3 length: 14 residues. Germline-derived CDR1 and CDR2 are MNHEY and SVGAGI. The CDR3 is CASSYSVGQEALYF. CDR3 in DNA: TGTGCCAGCAGTTACAGTGTCGGACAAGAGGCCCTGTACTTC.

Comment on this clonotype: At one end the junction does not follow the germline gene, possibly because of a read error. The rearrangement uses TRBV6-1 and TRBJ2-1, with 7 bases that match TRBD1. The CDR3 consists of 16 residues. The germline V gene has CDR1 MNHNS and CDR2 SASEGT. The CDR3 loop is CASRPRGLPTTNTQYF. CDR3 in DNA: TGTGCCAGCCGTCCTAGGGGGCTCCCAACCACAAATACTCAGTACTTT.